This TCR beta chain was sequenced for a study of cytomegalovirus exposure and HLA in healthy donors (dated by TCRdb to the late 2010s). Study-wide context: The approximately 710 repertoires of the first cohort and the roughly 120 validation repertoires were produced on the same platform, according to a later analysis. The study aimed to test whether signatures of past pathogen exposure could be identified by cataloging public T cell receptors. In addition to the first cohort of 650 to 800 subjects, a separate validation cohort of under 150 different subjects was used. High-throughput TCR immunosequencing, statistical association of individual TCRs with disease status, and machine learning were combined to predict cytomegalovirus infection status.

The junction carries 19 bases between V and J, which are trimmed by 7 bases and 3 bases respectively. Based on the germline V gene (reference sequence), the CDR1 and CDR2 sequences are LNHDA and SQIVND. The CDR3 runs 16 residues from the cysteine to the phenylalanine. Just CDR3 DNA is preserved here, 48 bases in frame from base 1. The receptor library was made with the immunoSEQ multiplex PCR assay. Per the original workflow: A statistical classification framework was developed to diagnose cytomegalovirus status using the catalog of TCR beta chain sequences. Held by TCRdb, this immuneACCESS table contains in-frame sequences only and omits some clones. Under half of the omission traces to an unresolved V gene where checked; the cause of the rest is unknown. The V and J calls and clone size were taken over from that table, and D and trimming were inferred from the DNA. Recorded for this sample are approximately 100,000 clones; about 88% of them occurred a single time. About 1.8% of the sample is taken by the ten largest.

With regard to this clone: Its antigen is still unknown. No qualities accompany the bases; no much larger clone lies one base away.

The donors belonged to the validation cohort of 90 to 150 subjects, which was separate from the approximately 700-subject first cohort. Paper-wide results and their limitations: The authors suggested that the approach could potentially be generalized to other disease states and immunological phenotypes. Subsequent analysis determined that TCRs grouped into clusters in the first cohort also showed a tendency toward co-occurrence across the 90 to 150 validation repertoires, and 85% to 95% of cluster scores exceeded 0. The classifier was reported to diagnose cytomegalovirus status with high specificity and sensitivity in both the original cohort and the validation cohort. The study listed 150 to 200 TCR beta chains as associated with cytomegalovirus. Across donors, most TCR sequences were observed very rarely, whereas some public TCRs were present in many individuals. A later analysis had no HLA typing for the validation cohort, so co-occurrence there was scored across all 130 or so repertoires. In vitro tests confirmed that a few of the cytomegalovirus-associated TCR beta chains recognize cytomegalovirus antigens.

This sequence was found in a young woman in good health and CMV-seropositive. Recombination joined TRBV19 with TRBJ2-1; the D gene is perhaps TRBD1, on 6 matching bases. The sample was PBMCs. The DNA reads TGTGCCAGTACGAAAGGGGACAAGTCTTACTACAATGAGCAGTTCTTC. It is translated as CASTKGDKSYYNEQFF.